These 13 T cell receptor beta chains came from one sample sequenced in a study of blood T cell repertoires in COVID-19. Repertoires were generated with immunoSEQ multiplex PCR, while TCRdb's copy carries only in-frame clones and drops some. The repertoire holds fewer than 350,000 clones, roughly 89% seen once, with approximately 5.7% in the top ten. The sequenced sample consisted of PBMCs or T cells enriched from blood (not recorded which). These receptors were obtained from a woman aged 40 to 55 who had recovered from COVID-19.

The gene calls are TRBV6-2 or TRBV6-3 and TRBJ2-1; D is unresolved. CDR1 is MNHEY and CDR2 is SVGEGT in the germline V gene. Trimming stripped 2 bases from V and 7 bases from J, with 9 bases between. This CDR3 has 13 amino acids. CDR3 protein: CASSYGLINEQFF. The CDR3 DNA reads as TGTGCCAGCAGTTACGGGCTCATAAATGAGCAGTTCTTC.

This chain joins TRBV11-1 and TRBJ2-3; no reliable D call. Germline assignment: CDR1 SGHAT and CDR2 FQDESV (reference sequence). Trimming pared 5 bases from V and 5 bases from J, leaving 11 bases between. The CDR3 spans 13 residues. As DNA, the CDR3 is TGTGCCAGCAGCGCTAATTCGAGAGATACGCAGTATTTT. It encodes CASSANSRDTQYF.

The V gene is TRBV9, the J gene TRBJ2-5; TRBD2 aligns across 10 bases. The CDR3 has 14 residues. Germline lookup yields CDR1 SGDLS and CDR2 YYNGEE. J gave up 7 bases and V 3 bases, and 6 bases lay outside the gene matches. The DNA of the CDR3 is TGTGCCAGCAGCGACGGGACTAGCGAACGGACCCAGTACTTC. Translation: CASSDGTSERTQYF.

V and J are TRBV4-3 and TRBJ1-3, with a tentative D call TRBD1 (5 bases). CDR3 length: 17 amino acids. Germline CDR1 reads LGHNA; CDR2 reads YSLEER. The V end lost 0 bases, the J end lost 1 base, and 13 bases lay between the germline ends. This CDR3 is CASSQDIGVVSGNTIYF. The CDR3 DNA is TGCGCCAGCAGCCAAGATATAGGGGTTGTATCTGGAAACACCATATATTTT.

This chain uses TRBV6-2 or TRBV6-3 with TRBJ1-5; unclear D gene. Per the germline V gene, CDR1 is MNHEY and CDR2 is SVGEGT. With 3 bases removed from V and 0 bases from J, the gap between germline ends came to 24 bases. The length of the CDR3 is 20 residues. CDR3 nucleotides: TGTGCCAGCAGTTATTCTCGGGAGGTGGGTTCGTCGTATAGCAATCAGCCCCAGCATTTT. It yields the protein CASSYSREVGSSYSNQPQHF.

J is TRBJ2-4 and V is TRBV7-2, with D perhaps matching TRBD2 (5 bases). The CDR3 runs 13 residues. Germline V gene lookup returns CDR1 SGHTA and CDR2 FQGNSA. V was shortened by 4 bases and J by 6 bases, with 10 bases between the two germline ends. CDR3 in amino acids: CASSSGRGNIQYF. CDR3 DNA: TGTGCCAGCAGCTCCGGTCGGGGAAACATTCAGTACTTC.

The chain combines TRBV9 with TRBJ2-1; D gene uncertain. The CDR3 runs 14 residues. Trimming removed 0 bases from V and 3 bases from J, with 7 bases in between. Germline CDR1 is SGDLS and CDR2 is YYNGEE. CDR3 in DNA: TGTGCCAGCAGCGTAGATCTTAGCTACAATGAGCAGTTCTTC. Encoded protein: CASSVDLSYNEQFF.

The rearrangement uses TRBV7-9 and TRBJ1-2; D not resolved. In germline, CDR1 is SEHNR, CDR2 FQNEAQ (reference sequence). The V end was cut by 5 bases, the J end by 8 bases, with 15 bases between. The CDR3 runs to 13 residues. The CDR3 protein is CASSPGSAWGYTF. The CDR3 nucleotides read TGTGCCAGCAGCCCAGGCTCGGCGTGGGGCTACACCTTC.

The genes are TRBV28 and TRBJ2-2, with TRBD2 identical over 10 bases. This CDR3 region has 14 residues. After removal of 7 bases from V and 7 bases from J, the junction contained 6 bases not matched to a gene. Germline CDR1 reads MDHEN; CDR2 reads SYDVKM. The CDR3 region has the DNA TGTGCCAGCAATCTAGCGGGAGTGGGCGGGGAGCTGTTTTTT. Protein: CASNLAGVGGELFF.

V is TRBV5-1 and J is TRBJ2-5, with 7 bases fitting TRBD2. The V segment lost 1 base and the J segment 2 bases; nucleotides outside the gene matches: 5. Germline loops: CDR1 SGHRS, CDR2 YFSETQ. The CDR3 runs 15 residues. The CDR3: CASSLLLADQETQYF. CDR3 in DNA: TGCGCCAGCAGCTTGCTTCTAGCGGATCAAGAGACCCAGTACTTC.

V is TRBV7-9 and J is TRBJ1-4; D gene unclear. The CDR3 runs to 15 residues. Per the germline V gene, CDR1 is SEHNR and CDR2 is FQNEAQ (reference sequence). Trimming shortened V by 2 bases and J by 0 bases, and 7 bases separated the two germline ends. The CDR3 region has the DNA TGTGCCAGCAGCTTAAAAGAGTCAACTAATGAAAAACTGTTTTTT. Amino acids: CASSLKESTNEKLFF.

About this clone: This sample also contains other DNA sequences that code for the same CDR3. The chain couples TRBV28 to TRBJ1-5; 9 positions agree with TRBD1. V shed 6 bases, J shed 1 base, and the junction held 4 bases outside the gene matches. CDR3 length: 15 amino acids. Germline loops: CDR1 MDHEN, CDR2 SYDVKM. The CDR3 bases are TGTGCCAGCAGCCTGGGACAGGGCAGCAATCAGCCCCAGCATTTT. It specifies CASSLGQGSNQPQHF.

CDR3 DNA: TGTGCCAGCAGTGGCAGGACAGGGAGGAATCAAGAGACCCAGTACTTC. This encodes CASSGRTGRNQETQYF. This chain connects TRBV6-1 to TRBJ2-5; the match to TRBD1 covers 8 bases. Germline V CDR1 and CDR2: MNHNS, SASEGT. The CDR3 consists of 16 residues. J was trimmed by 2 bases and V by 4 bases; bases with no gene match: 9.